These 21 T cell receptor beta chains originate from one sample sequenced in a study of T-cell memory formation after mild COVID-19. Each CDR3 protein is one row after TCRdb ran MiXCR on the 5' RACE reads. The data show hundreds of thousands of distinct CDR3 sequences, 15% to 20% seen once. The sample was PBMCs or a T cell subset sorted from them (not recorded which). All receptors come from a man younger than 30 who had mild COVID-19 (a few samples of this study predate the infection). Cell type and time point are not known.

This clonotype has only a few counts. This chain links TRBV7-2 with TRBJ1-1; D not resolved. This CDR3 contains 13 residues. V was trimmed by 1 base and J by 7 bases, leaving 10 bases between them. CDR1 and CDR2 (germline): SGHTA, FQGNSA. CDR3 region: CASSLDREGEAFF. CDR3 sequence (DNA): TGTGCCAGCAGCTTAGATAGGGAAGGTGAAGCTTTCTTT.

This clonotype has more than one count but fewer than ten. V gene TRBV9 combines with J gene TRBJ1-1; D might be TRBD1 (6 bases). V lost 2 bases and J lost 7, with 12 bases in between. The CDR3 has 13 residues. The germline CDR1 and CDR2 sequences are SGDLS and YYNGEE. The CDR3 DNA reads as TGTGCCAGCAGCGTTAGGGGGGGGTATGAAGCTTTCTTT. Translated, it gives CASSVRGGYEAFF.

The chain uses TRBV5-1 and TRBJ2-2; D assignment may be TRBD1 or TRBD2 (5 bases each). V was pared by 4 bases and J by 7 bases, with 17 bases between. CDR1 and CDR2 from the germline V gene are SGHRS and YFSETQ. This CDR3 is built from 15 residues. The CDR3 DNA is TGCGCCAGCAGCCCCTGGGACGTACGGGGCGGGGAGCTGTTTTTT. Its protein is CASSPWDVRGGELFF. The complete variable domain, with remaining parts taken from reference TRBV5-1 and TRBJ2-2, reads KAGVTQTPRYLIKTRGQQVTLSCSPISGHRSVSWYQQTPGQGLQFLFEYFSETQRNKGNFPGRFSGRQFSNSRSEMNVSTLELGDSALYLCASSPWDVRGGELFFGEGSRLTVL.

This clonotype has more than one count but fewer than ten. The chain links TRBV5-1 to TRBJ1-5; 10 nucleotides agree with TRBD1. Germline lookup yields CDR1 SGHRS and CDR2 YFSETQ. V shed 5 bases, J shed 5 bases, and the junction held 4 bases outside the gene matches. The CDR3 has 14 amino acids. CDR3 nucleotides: TGCGCCAGCAGGTCCGGGACAGGGGATCAGCCCCAGCATTTT. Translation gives CASRSGTGDQPQHF.

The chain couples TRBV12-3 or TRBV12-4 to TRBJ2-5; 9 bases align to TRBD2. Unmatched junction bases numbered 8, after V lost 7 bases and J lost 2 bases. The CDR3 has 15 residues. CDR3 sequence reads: CASTASGEGQETQYF. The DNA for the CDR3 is TGTGCCAGCACCGCTAGCGGGGAGGGGCAAGAGACCCAGTACTTC.

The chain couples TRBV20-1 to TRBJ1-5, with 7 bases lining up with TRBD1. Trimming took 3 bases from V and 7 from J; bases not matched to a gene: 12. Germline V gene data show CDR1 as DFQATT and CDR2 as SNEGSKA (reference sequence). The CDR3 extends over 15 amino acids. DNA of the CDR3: TGCAGTGCTAGTCATGGGAGAGGGGGCCGGCAGCCCCAGCATTTT. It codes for CSASHGRGGRQPQHF.

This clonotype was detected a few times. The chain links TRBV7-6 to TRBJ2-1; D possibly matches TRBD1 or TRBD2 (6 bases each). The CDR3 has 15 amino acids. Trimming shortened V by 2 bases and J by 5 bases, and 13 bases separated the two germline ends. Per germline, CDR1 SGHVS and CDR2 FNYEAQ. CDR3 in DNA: TGTGCCAGCAGCTTATTGGGGGGCGCGAACAATGAGCAGTTCTTC. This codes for CASSLLGGANNEQFF.

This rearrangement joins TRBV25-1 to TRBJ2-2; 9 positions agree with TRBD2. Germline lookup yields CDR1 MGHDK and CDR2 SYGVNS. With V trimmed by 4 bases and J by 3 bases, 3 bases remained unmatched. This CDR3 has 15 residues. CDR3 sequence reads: CASSVLAGHTGELFF. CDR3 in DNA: TGTGCCAGCAGTGTTCTAGCGGGGCACACCGGGGAGCTGTTTTTT.

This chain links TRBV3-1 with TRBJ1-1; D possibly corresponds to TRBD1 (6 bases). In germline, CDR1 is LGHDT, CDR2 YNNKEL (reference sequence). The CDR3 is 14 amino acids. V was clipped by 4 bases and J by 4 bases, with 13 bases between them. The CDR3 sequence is CASSPSRDITEAFF. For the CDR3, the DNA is TGTGCCAGCAGCCCGTCCCGGGACATCACTGAAGCTTTCTTT.

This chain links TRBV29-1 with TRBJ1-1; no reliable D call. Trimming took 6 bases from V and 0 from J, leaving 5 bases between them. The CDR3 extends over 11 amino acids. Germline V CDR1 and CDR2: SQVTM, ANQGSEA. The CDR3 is CSVTVNTEAFF. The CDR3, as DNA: TGCAGCGTGACGGTGAACACTGAAGCTTTCTTT. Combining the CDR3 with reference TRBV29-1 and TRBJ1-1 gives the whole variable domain SAVISQKPSRDICQRGTSLTIQCQVDSQVTMMFWYRQQPGQSLTLIATANQGSEATYESGFVIDKFPISRPNLTFSTLTVSNMSPEDSSIYLCSVTVNTEAFFGQGTRLTVV.

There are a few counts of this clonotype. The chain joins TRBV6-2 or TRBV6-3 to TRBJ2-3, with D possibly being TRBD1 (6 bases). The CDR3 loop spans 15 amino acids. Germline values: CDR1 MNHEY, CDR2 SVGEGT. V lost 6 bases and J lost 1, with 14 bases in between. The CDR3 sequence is CASRKRTDRTDTQYF. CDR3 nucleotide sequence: TGTGCCAGCAGGAAACGGACAGACCGCACAGATACGCAGTATTTT.

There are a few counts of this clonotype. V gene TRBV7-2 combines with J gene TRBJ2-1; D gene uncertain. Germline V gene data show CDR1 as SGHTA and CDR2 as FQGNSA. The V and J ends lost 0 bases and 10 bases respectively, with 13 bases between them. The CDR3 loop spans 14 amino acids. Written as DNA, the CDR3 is TGTGCCAGCAGCTTAGCGGGCTTTTTGAGGGAGCAGTTCTTC. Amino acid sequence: CASSLAGFLREQFF.

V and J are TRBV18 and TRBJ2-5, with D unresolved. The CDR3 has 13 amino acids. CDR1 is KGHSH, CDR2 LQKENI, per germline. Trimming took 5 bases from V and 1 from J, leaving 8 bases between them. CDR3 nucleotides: TGTGCCAGCTCAAGTAACGGCCAAGAGACCCAGTACTTC. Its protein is CASSSNGQETQYF.

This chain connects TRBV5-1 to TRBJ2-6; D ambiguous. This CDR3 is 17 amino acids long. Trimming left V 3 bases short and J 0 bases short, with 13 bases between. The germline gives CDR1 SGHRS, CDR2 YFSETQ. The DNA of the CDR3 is TGCGCCAGCAGCTCAACCCTTCTCCGCTCTGGGGCCAACGTCCTGACTTTC. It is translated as CASSSTLLRSGANVLTF.

The CDR3 DNA is TGCGCCAGCAGCCAAGATATGGGCAGGGCGAACGGAAACACCATATATTTT. This sequence encodes CASSQDMGRANGNTIYF. The chain couples TRBV4-3 to TRBJ1-3; tentatively, D is TRBD1 (5 bases). V was cut by 0 bases and J by 4 bases, with 16 bases left in between. CDR1 and CDR2 (germline): LGHNA, YSLEER. The CDR3 is 17 residues long.

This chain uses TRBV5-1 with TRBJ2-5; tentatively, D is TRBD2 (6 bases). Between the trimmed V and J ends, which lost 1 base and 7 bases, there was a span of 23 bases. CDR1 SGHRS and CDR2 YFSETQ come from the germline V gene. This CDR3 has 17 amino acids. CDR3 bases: TGCGCCAGCAGCTTGTCCGGGGGTGTGGCGGCCTATAGGACCCAGTACTTC. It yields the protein CASSLSGGVAAYRTQYF.

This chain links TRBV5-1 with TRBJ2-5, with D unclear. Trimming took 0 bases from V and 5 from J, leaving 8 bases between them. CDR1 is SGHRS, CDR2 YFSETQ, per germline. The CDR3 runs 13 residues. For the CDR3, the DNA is TGCGCCAGCAGCTTGGTTGCTGGTGAGACCCAGTACTTC. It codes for CASSLVAGETQYF.

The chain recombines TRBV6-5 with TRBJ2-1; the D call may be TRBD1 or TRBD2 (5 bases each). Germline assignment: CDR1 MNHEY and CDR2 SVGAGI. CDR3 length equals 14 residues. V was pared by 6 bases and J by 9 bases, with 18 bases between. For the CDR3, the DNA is TGTGCCAGCAGCCCCCCGGCAGGGAGCAGTGAGCAGTTCTTC. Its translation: CASSPPAGSSEQFF.

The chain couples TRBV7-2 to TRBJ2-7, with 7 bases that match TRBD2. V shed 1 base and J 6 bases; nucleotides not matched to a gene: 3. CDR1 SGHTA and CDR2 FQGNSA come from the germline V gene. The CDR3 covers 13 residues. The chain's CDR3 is CASSLGAGSEQYV. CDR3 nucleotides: TGTGCCAGCAGCTTAGGAGCGGGGAGCGAGCAGTACGTC.

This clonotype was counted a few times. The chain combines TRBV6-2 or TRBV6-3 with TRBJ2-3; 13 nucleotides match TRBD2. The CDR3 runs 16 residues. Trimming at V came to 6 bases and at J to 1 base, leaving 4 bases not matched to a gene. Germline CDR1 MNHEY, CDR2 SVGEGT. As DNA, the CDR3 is TGTGCCAGCAGGGTCGGACTAGCGGGGGGCACAGATACGCAGTATTTT. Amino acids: CASRVGLAGGTDTQYF.

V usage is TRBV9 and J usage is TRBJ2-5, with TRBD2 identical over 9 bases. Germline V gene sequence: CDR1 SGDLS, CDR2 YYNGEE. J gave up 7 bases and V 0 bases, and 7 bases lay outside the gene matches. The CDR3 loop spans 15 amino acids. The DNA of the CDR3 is TGTGCCAGCAGCGTAGGGGTAGCGGGGGATGGGACCCAGTACTTC. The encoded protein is CASSVGVAGDGTQYF.